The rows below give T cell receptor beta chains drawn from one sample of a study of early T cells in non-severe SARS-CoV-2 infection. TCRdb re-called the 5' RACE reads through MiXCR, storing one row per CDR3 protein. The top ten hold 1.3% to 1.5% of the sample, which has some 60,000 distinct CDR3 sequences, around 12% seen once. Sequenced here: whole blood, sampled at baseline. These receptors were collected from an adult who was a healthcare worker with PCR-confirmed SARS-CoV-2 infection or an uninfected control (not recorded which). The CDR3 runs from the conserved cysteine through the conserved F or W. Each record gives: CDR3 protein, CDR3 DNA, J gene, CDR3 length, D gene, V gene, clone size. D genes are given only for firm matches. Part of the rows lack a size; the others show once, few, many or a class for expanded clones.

CDR3: CASTPKGEGYTEAFF; DNA: TGTGCCAGCACCCCTAAGGGGGAGGGATACACTGAAGCTTTCTTT; J: TRBJ1-1; length: 15; D: .; V: TRBV7-6; size: .
CDR3: CASSQDNQPQHF; DNA: TGTGCCAGCAGCCAAGACAATCAGCCCCAGCATTTT; J: TRBJ1-5; length: 12; D: .; V: TRBV7-9; size: .
CDR3: CASSESSSVLYNEQFF; DNA: TGTGCCAGCAGTGAAAGTAGTAGCGTCCTTTACAATGAGCAGTTCTTC; J: TRBJ2-1; length: 16; D: .; V: TRBV6-1; size: few
CDR3: CSARVTGLKTGELFF; DNA: TGCAGTGCTAGAGTGACAGGCCTCAAGACCGGGGAGCTGTTTTTT; J: TRBJ2-2; length: 15; D: .; V: TRBV20-1; size: many
CDR3: CASRPRMNTEAFF; DNA: TGTGCCAGCAGACCTAGGATGAACACTGAAGCTTTCTTT; J: TRBJ1-1; length: 13; D: .; V: TRBV4-2; size: few
CDR3: CASSVGSHNEQFF; DNA: TGTGCCAGCAGCGTAGGCTCGCACAATGAGCAGTTCTTC; J: TRBJ2-1; length: 13; D: .; V: TRBV9; size: few
CDR3: CASSYSMGAGANTEAFF; DNA: TGTGCCAGCAGTTACTCGATGGGGGCTGGAGCGAACACTGAAGCTTTCTTT; J: TRBJ1-1; length: 17; D: .; V: TRBV6-5; size: .
CDR3: CASSPPGQVAYEQYF; DNA: TGTGCCAGCAGCCCTCCGGGACAGGTAGCGTACGAGCAGTACTTC; J: TRBJ2-7; length: 15; D: TRBD1; V: TRBV14; size: few
CDR3: CASQRVDEQFF; DNA: TGTGCCAGCCAACGAGTGGATGAGCAGTTCTTC; J: TRBJ2-1; length: 11; D: .; V: TRBV7-9; size: .
CDR3: CASSFRDRGLNTGELFF; DNA: TGTGCCAGCAGCTTTAGGGACAGGGGTTTAAACACCGGGGAGCTGTTTTTT; J: TRBJ2-2; length: 17; D: TRBD1; V: TRBV7-8; size: .
CDR3: CASSSGQINEKLFF; DNA: TGTGCCAGCAGTTCGGGACAGATTAATGAAAAACTGTTTTTT; J: TRBJ1-4; length: 14; D: TRBD1; V: TRBV28; size: many
CDR3: CSVKGASYEQYF; DNA: TGCAGCGTGAAAGGGGCCTCCTACGAGCAGTACTTC; J: TRBJ2-7; length: 12; D: .; V: TRBV29-1; size: .
CDR3: CASSGGGLMNTEAFF; DNA: TGTGCCAGCAGCGGAGGTGGCCTCATGAACACTGAAGCTTTCTTT; J: TRBJ1-1; length: 15; D: .; V: TRBV5-4; size: many
CDR3: CAISEFAGVGEQYF; DNA: TGTGCCATCAGTGAGTTCGCGGGAGTCGGCGAGCAGTACTTC; J: TRBJ2-7; length: 14; D: TRBD2; V: TRBV10-3; size: .
CDR3: CASRPSGSLNEQFF; DNA: TGTGCCAGTAGGCCTAGCGGGAGTTTAAATGAGCAGTTCTTC; J: TRBJ2-1; length: 14; D: TRBD2; V: TRBV19; size: many